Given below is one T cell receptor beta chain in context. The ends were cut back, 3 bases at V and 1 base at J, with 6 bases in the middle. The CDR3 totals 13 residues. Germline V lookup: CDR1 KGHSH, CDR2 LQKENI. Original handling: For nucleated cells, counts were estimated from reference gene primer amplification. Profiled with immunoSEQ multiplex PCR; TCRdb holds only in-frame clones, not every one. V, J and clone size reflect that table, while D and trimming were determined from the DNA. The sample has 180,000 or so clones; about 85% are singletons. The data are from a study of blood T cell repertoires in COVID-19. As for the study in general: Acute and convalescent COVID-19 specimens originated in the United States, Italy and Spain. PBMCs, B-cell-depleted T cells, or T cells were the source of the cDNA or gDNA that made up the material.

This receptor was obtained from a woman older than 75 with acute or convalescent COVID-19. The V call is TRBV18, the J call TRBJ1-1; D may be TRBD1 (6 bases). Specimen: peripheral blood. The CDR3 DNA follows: TGTGCCAGCTCACCCAGGGGGAACACTGAAGCTTTCTTT. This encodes CASSPRGNTEAFF.